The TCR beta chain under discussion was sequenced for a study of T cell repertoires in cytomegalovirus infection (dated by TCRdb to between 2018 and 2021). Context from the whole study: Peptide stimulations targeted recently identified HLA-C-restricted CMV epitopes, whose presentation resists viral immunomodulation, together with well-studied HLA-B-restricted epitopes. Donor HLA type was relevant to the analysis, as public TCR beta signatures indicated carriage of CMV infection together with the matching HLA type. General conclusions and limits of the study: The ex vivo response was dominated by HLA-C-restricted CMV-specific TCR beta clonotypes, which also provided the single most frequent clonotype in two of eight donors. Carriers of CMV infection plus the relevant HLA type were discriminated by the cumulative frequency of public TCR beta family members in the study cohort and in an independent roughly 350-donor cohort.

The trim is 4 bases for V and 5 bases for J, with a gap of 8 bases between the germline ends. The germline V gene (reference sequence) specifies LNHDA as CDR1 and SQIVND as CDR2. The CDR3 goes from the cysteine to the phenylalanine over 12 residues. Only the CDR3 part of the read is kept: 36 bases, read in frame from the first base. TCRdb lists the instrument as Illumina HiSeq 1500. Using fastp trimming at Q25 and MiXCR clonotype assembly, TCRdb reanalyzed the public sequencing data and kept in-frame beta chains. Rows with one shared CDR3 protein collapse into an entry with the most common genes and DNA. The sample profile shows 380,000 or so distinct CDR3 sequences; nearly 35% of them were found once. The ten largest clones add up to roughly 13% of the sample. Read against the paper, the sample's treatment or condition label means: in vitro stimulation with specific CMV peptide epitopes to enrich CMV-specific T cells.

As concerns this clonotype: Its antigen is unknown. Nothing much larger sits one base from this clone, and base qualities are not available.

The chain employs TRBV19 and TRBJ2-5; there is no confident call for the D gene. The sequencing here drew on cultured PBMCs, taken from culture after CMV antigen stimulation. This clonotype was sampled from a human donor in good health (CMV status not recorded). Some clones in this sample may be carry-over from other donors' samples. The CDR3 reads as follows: CASSRFMETQYF. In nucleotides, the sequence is TGTGCCAGTAGTAGGTTCATGGAGACCCAGTACTTC.